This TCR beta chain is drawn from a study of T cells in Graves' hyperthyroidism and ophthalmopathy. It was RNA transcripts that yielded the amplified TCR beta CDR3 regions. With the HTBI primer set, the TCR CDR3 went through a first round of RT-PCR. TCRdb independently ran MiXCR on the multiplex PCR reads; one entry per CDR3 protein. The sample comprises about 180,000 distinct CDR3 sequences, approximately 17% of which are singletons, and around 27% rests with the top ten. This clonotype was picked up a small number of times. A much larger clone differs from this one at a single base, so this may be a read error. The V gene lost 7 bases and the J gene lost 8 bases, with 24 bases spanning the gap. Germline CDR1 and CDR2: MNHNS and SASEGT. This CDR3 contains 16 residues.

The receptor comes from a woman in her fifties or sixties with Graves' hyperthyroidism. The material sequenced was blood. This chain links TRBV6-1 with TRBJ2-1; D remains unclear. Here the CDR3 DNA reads TGTGCCAGCAATGACGCGGTCGAGTCTGTCGTCGATGAGCAGTTCTTC. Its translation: CASNDAVESVVDEQFF.